The sequence of this T cell receptor beta chain was determined in a study of control samples from healthy donors and cancer patients. The repertoire was sequenced with immunoSEQ multiplex PCR; TCRdb's copy has only in-frame clones and lacks some. This table has some 410,000 clones, around 90% appearing once. This receptor was obtained from a middle-aged man with head and neck cancer. Material: PBMCs.

The CDR3 DNA reads TGCGCCAGCAGCCAAGATCTTGAGGAGACCCAGTACTTC. This sequence encodes CASSQDLEETQYF. The chain couples TRBV4-1 to TRBJ2-5; D remains ambiguous. The ends were cut back, 0 bases at V and 5 bases at J, with 7 bases in the middle. The CDR3 has 13 residues. Germline CDR1 MGHRA, CDR2 YSYEKL.